The entry that follows covers one T cell receptor beta chain sequence. Its antigen is currently not known. It has no much larger one-base neighbor in the sample; base qualities were not kept. The data were taken from a study of blood T cell repertoires in COVID-19 (dated by TCRdb to 2018 to 2021). The study in broad terms: Collaborator samples came from the United States, Italy and Spain and covered acute and convalescent phases of COVID-19. HLA class I and class II types, where available, came from metadata supplied by the sample provider rather than from assay-based typing. The dataset comprised deeply sampled blood TCRbeta repertoires from subjects exposed to, actively infected with, or recovered from COVID-19. The repertoires were released in a freely available public database intended as a resource for research on the immune response to SARS-CoV-2. The sample metadata nearly always contained a de-identified subject ID, COVID-19 status, age in years and sex. The prospective study material was composed of cDNA or gDNA derived from T cells, B-cell-depleted T cells, or PBMCs. Samples came from the ongoing ImmuneRACE study (first 160 participants) plus 1,254 subjects from 6 global collaborators. What the authors observed across the whole study: The amount of clinical and demographic metadata varied by source and participant and was provided uncurated.

In Seattle, one collaborating source enrolled patients while the infection was active and tracked those patients longitudinally over the course of disease. The collaborating institutions used their own protocols to collect whole blood in K2EDTA tubes. Collaborator samples were shipped for TCRbeta analysis as frozen whole blood, isolated PBMCs, or DNA extracted from either sample type. TCRbeta CDR3 regions were amplified from genomic DNA by means of the immunoSEQ Assay, a bias-controlled multiplex PCR. The original pipeline was this. The number of nucleated cells in each sample was estimated from the amplification of reference gene primers within the assay. To quantify the absolute abundance of each unique TCRbeta CDR3 rearrangement, sequence reads were collapsed and filtered. For each sample, productive Simpson clonality was calculated as the square root of Simpson's diversity index over productive rearrangements. The immuneACCESS repertoire file appears here via TCRdb, limited to in-frame rearrangements. These files lack a portion of the clones; in checked studies, under half of the deficit traces to unresolved V genes, and the cause of the others is not known. V, J and clone size are those of that table, while D and trimming were read from the DNA. The sample includes roughly 460,000 clones, with around 90% observed a single time. Roughly 0.78% of the sample lies in the top ten.

The receptor comes from a man between 18 and 29 years old with COVID-19, enrolled during active disease. Sequencing used peripheral blood.

In nucleotides, the sequence is TGTGCCAGCAGCCAACTGGCAAACAATCAGCCCCAGCATTTT. The resulting protein is CASSQLANNQPQHF. This receptor chain uses TRBV3-1 (or the pseudogene TRBV3-2) and TRBJ1-5; no D gene can be assigned with confidence. The CDR3 holds 14 amino acids from the cysteine to the phenylalanine. Of all the DNA, just the CDR3 is kept, 42 bases in frame from base 1. The V end loses 2 bases and the J end loses 3 bases, and a stretch of 8 bases separates them. Looking up the germline V gene (reference sequence) yields CDR1 LGHDT and CDR2 YNNKEL.